These 26 T cell receptor beta chains originate from one sample sequenced in a study of T cells in localized non-small cell lung cancer. The protocol was immunoSEQ multiplex PCR, while the TCRdb copy is restricted to in-frame clones and leaves out a portion. The sample holds roughly 24,000 clones, about 84% seen once. Here the sequenced sample was peripheral blood, taken before any cancer treatment. All receptors come from a man between 40 and 70 years old with stage III squamous cell lung carcinoma.

V usage is TRBV5-4 and J usage is TRBJ1-1; the D is unclear. Germline V gene lookup returns CDR1 SGHNT and CDR2 YYREEE (reference sequence). The CDR3 spans 16 residues. V was trimmed by 1 base and J by 6 bases, leaving 19 bases between them. The CDR3 here is CASSLTIRGVGSEAFF. The DNA of the CDR3 is TGTGCCAGCAGCTTGACGATTCGCGGAGTCGGCTCTGAAGCTTTCTTT.

This clone was found once. The chain is built from TRBV27 and TRBJ2-7; a weak D match, TRBD1 (5 bases). This CDR3 comprises 16 residues. Trimming left V 2 bases short and J 3 bases short, with 17 bases between. Germline lookup yields CDR1 MNHEY and CDR2 SMNVEV (reference sequence). In DNA, the CDR3 is TGTGCCAGCAGTTTAGGGGCGACTCCTGGCCTCTACGAGCAGTACTTC. This gives the protein CASSLGATPGLYEQYF.

The rearrangement links TRBV6-1 to TRBJ1-2, with 10 bases that match TRBD1. This CDR3 has 14 amino acids. With 4 bases clipped from V and 8 bases from J, the junction kept 7 bases outside the gene matches. Germline CDR1 reads MNHNS; CDR2 reads SASEGT. The CDR3 DNA sequence: TGTGCCAGCAGTGCCGACAGGGGGCCCTCCGGCTACACCTTC. It translates to CASSADRGPSGYTF.

The V and J genes are TRBV28 and TRBJ1-1; a possible D gene is TRBD1 (5 bases). Germline V CDR1 and CDR2: MDHEN, SYDVKM. CDR3 length equals 14 residues. V lost 5 bases and J lost 1, with 11 bases in between. The CDR3 coding sequence is TGTGCCAGCAGTCTTAATACAGGGAACACTGAAGCTTTCTTT. Its translation: CASSLNTGNTEAFF.

J is TRBJ2-7 and V is TRBV6-6; 7 bases are shared with TRBD1. The J segment lost 3 bases and the V segment lost 0 bases, leaving 2 bases of the junction unmatched. The CDR3 has 14 residues. Germline CDR1 MNHNY, CDR2 SVGAGI (reference sequence). CDR3 nucleotide sequence: TGTGCCAGCAGTTACTCGACAGGGTACTACGAGCAGTACGTC. Its translation is CASSYSTGYYEQYV.

The V gene is TRBV5-1, the J gene TRBJ2-5; the D is unclear. The germline V and J ends were trimmed by 4 bases and 1 base, with 8 bases remaining between them. Germline CDR1 and CDR2: SGHRS and YFSETQ. This CDR3 is 13 amino acids long. In DNA form, the CDR3 reads TGCGCCAGCAGCAATACCGCCCAAGAGACCCAGTACTTC. As protein: CASSNTAQETQYF.

In DNA, the CDR3 is TGCGCCAGCAGCACTCTCGGGACCCTTGGAGCTAATGAAAAACTGTTTTTT. This gives the protein CASSTLGTLGANEKLFF. The J gene is TRBJ1-4, the V gene TRBV5-1; TRBD1 is a possible D gene (5 bases). The V end lost 4 bases, the J end lost 3 bases, and 19 bases lay between the germline ends. The CDR3 is made up of 17 amino acids. CDR1 is SGHRS, CDR2 YFSETQ, per germline. The entire variable domain, with the rest obtained from reference TRBV5-1 and TRBJ1-4, is as follows: KAGVTQTPRYLIKTRGQQVTLSCSPISGHRSVSWYQQTPGQGLQFLFEYFSETQRNKGNFPGRFSGRQFSNSRSEMNVSTLELGDSALYLCASSTLGTLGANEKLFFGSGTQLSVL.

The chain is built from TRBV28 and TRBJ2-5, with 10 bases aligning to TRBD1. The CDR3 runs 15 residues. The germline gives CDR1 MDHEN, CDR2 SYDVKM. V dropped 1 base and J dropped 5; count of bases not matched to a gene: 4. The CDR3 region is CASSLFDRGLETQYF. CDR3 DNA: TGTGCCAGCAGTTTATTTGACAGGGGGCTGGAGACCCAGTACTTC.

This chain connects TRBV11-3 to TRBJ2-3, with D hard to call. The germline gives CDR1 SGHNT, CDR2 YENEEA. V was shortened by 4 bases and J by 6 bases, with 8 bases between the two germline ends. CDR3 size: 12 residues. The CDR3 sequence is CASSSTRDTQYF. The CDR3 nucleotides are TGTGCCAGCAGCTCTACCCGGGATACGCAGTATTTT.

V gene TRBV30 combines with J gene TRBJ1-5, with D perhaps matching TRBD1 (5 bases). CDR1 and CDR2 from the germline V gene are GTSNPN and SVGIG (reference sequence). V lost 2 bases and J 7 bases, leaving 12 bases between the germline ends. The CDR3 length is 13 residues. The CDR3 nucleotides are TGTGCCTGGAGTAAGCAGGGATCCCAGCCCCAGCATTTT. It yields the protein CAWSKQGSQPQHF.

The chain combines TRBV18 with TRBJ2-5; TRBD1 matches at 7 bases. J lost 2 bases, V lost 4 bases, and 4 bases had no gene match. Germline V gives CDR1 KGHSH, CDR2 LQKENI. The CDR3 length is 14 residues. The DNA of the CDR3 is TGTGCCAGCTCACAACCGGGACAGCAAGAGACCCAGTACTTC. This translates into CASSQPGQQETQYF.

The V and J genes are TRBV10-3 and TRBJ2-6; 9 bases are a match to TRBD1. Looked up from germline, CDR1 is ENHRY and CDR2 is SYGVKD. This CDR3 comprises 14 residues. The J segment lost 12 bases and the V segment lost 0 bases, leaving 3 bases of the junction unmatched. CDR3: CAISESGTGSVLTF. The CDR3 nucleotides are TGTGCCATCAGTGAGTCAGGGACAGGGTCCGTCCTGACTTTC.

V and J are TRBV6-5 and TRBJ2-2; weak D call: TRBD1 (5 bases). The CDR3 spans 15 residues. The V end lost 7 bases, the J end lost 4 bases, and 16 bases lay between the germline ends. Germline lookup yields CDR1 MNHEY and CDR2 SVGAGI. The CDR3 sequence is CASKRGARATGELFF. The CDR3, as DNA: TGTGCCAGCAAAAGGGGCGCCAGGGCCACCGGGGAGCTGTTTTTT.

This clone is classed as large. The rearrangement joins TRBV5-5 to TRBJ1-1; D call uncertain. Looked up from germline, CDR1 is SGHKS and CDR2 is YYEKEE (reference sequence). The CDR3 is 12 amino acids. The V end was cut by 7 bases, the J end by 4 bases, with 11 bases between. The CDR3 nucleotides read TGTGCCAGCGATGCGGGGTCCACTGAAGCTTTCTTT. Translation gives CASDAGSTEAFF.

CDR3: CASSYELAGGPSPETQYF. DNA of the CDR3: TGTGCCAGCAGCTACGAACTAGCGGGAGGGCCAAGCCCCGAGACCCAGTACTTC. The chain is built from TRBV5-5 and TRBJ2-5; 13 bases fit TRBD2. CDR3 length equals 18 residues. With 3 bases clipped from V and 5 bases from J, the junction kept 13 bases outside the gene matches. The germline V gene encodes CDR1 SGHKS and CDR2 YYEKEE (reference sequence).

The V and J genes are TRBV7-8 and TRBJ2-3, with 7 bases that match TRBD1. The CDR3 totals 16 residues. Trimming cost V 5 bases and J 2 bases; bases outside gene matches: 10. Germline assignment: CDR1 SGHVS and CDR2 FQNEAQ. CDR3: CASSPTGRRTTDTQYF. DNA of the CDR3: TGTGCCAGCAGCCCGACAGGGAGAAGGACCACAGATACGCAGTATTTT.

This chain uses TRBV9 with TRBJ2-1; tentatively, D is TRBD2 (7 bases). This CDR3 spans 15 amino acids. V lost 4 bases to trimming and J lost 2 bases, with 13 bases between them. CDR1 is SGDLS and CDR2 is YYNGEE in the germline V gene. In DNA, the CDR3 is TGTGCCAGCAGCCCTGGGGGGGGGCCCTACAATGAGCAGTTCTTC. Translation gives CASSPGGGPYNEQFF.

This clone is medium-sized within its sample. The genes are TRBV30 and TRBJ1-5; no clear D gene. CDR1 is GTSNPN, CDR2 SVGIG, per germline (reference sequence). Trimming took off 3 bases at V and 0 bases at J, with 6 bases between the two ends. The CDR3 extends over 13 amino acids. The DNA of the CDR3 is TGTGCCTGGAGCGGGGATAGCAATCAGCCCCAGCATTTT. It yields the protein CAWSGDSNQPQHF.

The CDR3 reads CSGGQGNTEAFF. DNA for the CDR3: TGCAGCGGCGGACAGGGGAACACTGAAGCTTTCTTT. The genes are TRBV29-1 and TRBJ1-1; TRBD1 agrees at 8 bases. This CDR3 has 12 amino acids. The V and J ends lost 7 bases and 1 base, in that order; junction bases with no gene match: 2. Germline V lookup: CDR1 SQVTM, CDR2 ANQGSEA.

J is TRBJ2-5 and V is TRBV11-2, with 10 positions matching TRBD2. J lost 3 bases, V lost 4 bases, and 14 bases had no gene match. Looked up from germline, CDR1 is SGHAT and CDR2 is FQNNGV. The CDR3 length is 18 residues. The CDR3 protein is CASSSSGAAGGLEETQYF. The CDR3 DNA reads TGTGCCAGCAGCTCCTCCGGGGCAGCGGGGGGGCTAGAAGAGACCCAGTACTTC. The whole variable domain, remainder taken from reference TRBV11-2 and TRBJ2-5, is EAGVAQSPRYKIIEKRQSVAFWCNPISGHATLYWYQQILGQGPKLLIQFQNNGVVDDSQLPKDRFSAERLKGVDSTLKIQPAKLEDSAVYLCASSSSGAAGGLEETQYFGPGTRLLVL.

The V call is TRBV30, the J call TRBJ2-7; 10 bases agree with TRBD2. The CDR3 covers 14 residues. The ends lost 0 bases at V and 5 bases at J; junction bases unmatched: 4. The germline V gene has CDR1 GTSNPN and CDR2 SVGIG (reference sequence). CDR3 DNA sequence: TGTGCCTGGAGTGTATCCCTAGCGGGAGACGAGCAGTACTTC. Protein sequence: CAWSVSLAGDEQYF.

The rearrangement links TRBV2 to TRBJ1-5; the match to TRBD1 covers 7 bases. V lost 5 bases and J lost 2; bases outside the gene matches: 6. Germline V gives CDR1 SNHLY, CDR2 FYNNEI. The CDR3 is 15 residues long. This chain's CDR3 is CASSRQGVGNQPQHF. The CDR3, as DNA: TGTGCCAGCAGTCGACAGGGTGTTGGCAATCAGCCCCAGCATTTT.

The DNA for the CDR3 is TGCGCCAGCAGCCGTGGCATCCAAGAGACCCAGTACTTC. Its protein product is CASSRGIQETQYF. The chain couples TRBV4-1 to TRBJ2-5, with no clear D. This CDR3 has 13 residues. Per the germline V gene, CDR1 is MGHRA and CDR2 is YSYEKL. V gave up 4 bases and J gave up 1 base, with 7 bases separating them.

This clone turned up a few times. V is TRBV6-6 and J is TRBJ1-2; no firm D call. CDR1 is MNHNY, CDR2 SVGAGI, per germline (reference sequence). V dropped 4 bases and J dropped 0 bases, with 9 bases sitting between them. This CDR3 has 14 residues. CDR3 nucleotides: TGTGCCAGCAGTTCCTTGAGGTCTAACTATGGCTACACCTTC. Its protein is CASSSLRSNYGYTF.

This CDR3 is CASSVGAALNTGELFF. In DNA form, the CDR3 reads TGTGCCAGCAGTGTAGGGGCCGCGTTGAACACCGGGGAGCTGTTTTTT. V and J are TRBV6-1 and TRBJ2-2; possibly TRBD1 for D (5 bases). This CDR3 spans 16 amino acids. V was clipped by 4 bases and J by 1 base, with 13 bases between them. Germline V CDR1 and CDR2: MNHNS, SASEGT.

Here the CDR3 DNA reads TGTGCCAGCAGCTCCCAGGGTTCCACCGGGGAGCTGTTTTTT. This gives the protein CASSSQGSTGELFF. The chain recombines TRBV7-3 with TRBJ2-2, with D maybe TRBD1 (5 bases). With 4 bases removed from V and 4 bases from J, the gap between germline ends came to 10 bases. Germline V gives CDR1 SGHTA, CDR2 FQGTGA. This CDR3 has 14 residues.